Shown below are 25 T cell receptor beta chains from a single sample sequenced in a study of blood T cell repertoires in COVID-19. Measured with immunoSEQ multiplex PCR; TCRdb has only the in-frame clones, and not every one. The data hold 95,000 to 150,000 clones, with 80% observed a single time. The sample comprised peripheral blood. The receptors shown here come from a man aged 60 to 69 with active or convalescent COVID-19.

The table lists this clone with a few counts. V and J are TRBV7-9 and TRBJ2-3; TRBD2 is a possible D gene (5 bases). The CDR3 loop spans 13 amino acids. With 7 bases removed from V and 2 bases from J, the gap between germline ends came to 10 bases. CDR1 is SEHNR, CDR2 FQNEAQ, per germline (reference sequence). DNA of the CDR3: TGTGCCAGCACCCCGGGGTCCACAGATACGCAGTATTTT. Residues: CASTPGSTDTQYF.

The chain carries TRBV7-2 and TRBJ2-3; D is perhaps TRBD1 (6 bases). The CDR3 has 16 residues. Germline assignment: CDR1 SGHTA and CDR2 FQGNSA. V gave up 1 base and J gave up 3 bases, with 14 bases separating them. The CDR3 DNA follows: TGTGCCAGCAGCTTAGTAGGGACCCAGGGGACAGATACGCAGTATTTT. It codes for CASSLVGTQGTDTQYF.

The table lists this clone with many counts. The chain links TRBV4-2 to TRBJ2-7; D gene uncertain. The CDR3 has 14 amino acids. Germline CDR1 and CDR2: LGHNA and YNFKEQ. V lost 5 bases and J 5 bases, leaving 16 bases between the germline ends. CDR3 protein: CASSDNSFTDEQYF. DNA of the CDR3: TGTGCCAGCAGCGACAACTCTTTTACGGACGAGCAGTACTTC.

V is TRBV10-3 and J is TRBJ2-1, with 11 bases fitting TRBD2. The CDR3 has 16 amino acids. Germline loops: CDR1 ENHRY, CDR2 SYGVKD. The J segment lost 3 bases and the V segment lost 6 bases, leaving 7 bases of the junction unmatched. The CDR3 reads CAISDTGTSGYNEQFF. The CDR3 coding sequence is TGTGCCATCAGCGATACCGGGACTAGCGGCTACAATGAGCAGTTCTTC.

This chain uses TRBV7-9 with TRBJ2-5; 10 positions match TRBD2. Germline trimming cut 4 bases from V and 7 bases from J; bases unmatched to any gene: 12. CDR1 is SEHNR and CDR2 is FQNEAQ in the germline V gene (reference sequence). CDR3 length: 16 residues. CDR3 region: CASSSERKLAGRTQYF. The CDR3 region has the DNA TGTGCCAGCAGCTCAGAACGCAAACTAGCGGGACGGACCCAGTACTTC.

CDR3: CASGYTQETQYF. DNA of the CDR3: TGTGCCAGCGGGTACACACAAGAGACCCAGTACTTC. The chain couples TRBV19 to TRBJ2-5; D remains unclear. The CDR3 length is 12 residues. The germline V and J ends were trimmed by 9 bases and 2 bases, with 10 bases remaining between them. Germline V gene lookup returns CDR1 LNHDA and CDR2 SQIVND (reference sequence).

This chain connects TRBV5-1 to TRBJ1-6, with D maybe TRBD1 (6 bases). This CDR3 has 14 amino acids. V was pared by 6 bases and J by 7 bases, with 14 bases between. CDR1 and CDR2 (germline): SGHRS, YFSETQ. The CDR3 protein is CASTLGQINSPLHF. The CDR3 DNA follows: TGCGCCAGCACCCTTGGACAGATAAATTCACCCCTCCACTTT.

The chain is built from TRBV28 and TRBJ2-2; possible D gene TRBD1, 6 bases. Trimming removed 6 bases from V and 1 base from J, with 12 bases in between. Germline V CDR1 and CDR2: MDHEN, SYDVKM. This CDR3 is built from 15 residues. In nucleotides, the CDR3 is TGTGCCAGCAGGCCGGGGACACTGAACACCGGGGAGCTGTTTTTT. It encodes CASRPGTLNTGELFF.

In its sample, this clone was seen a few times. The chain is built from TRBV4-1 and TRBJ2-7, with 10 bases aligning to TRBD1. The germline V gene has CDR1 MGHRA and CDR2 YSYEKL. J lost 7 bases, V lost 1 base, and 7 bases had no gene match. This CDR3 is 15 amino acids long. The DNA of the CDR3 is TGCGCCAGCAGCCAAGGGGACAGGGGAATTGGGGAGCAGTACTTC. This sequence encodes CASSQGDRGIGEQYF.

The CDR3 DNA follows: TGTGCCACCAGCAGAGTCGGGGGGAATCAGCCCCAGCATTTT. Translating gives CATSRVGGNQPQHF. The chain has TRBV15 and TRBJ1-5; tentative D call: TRBD1 (5 bases). Germline CDR1 reads LNHNV; CDR2 reads YYDKDF (reference sequence). V was clipped by 1 base and J by 4 bases, with 8 bases between them. The CDR3 has 14 residues.

The CDR3 DNA sequence: TGTGCCAGCAGCCCGGGGAGTAATTCACCCCTCCACTTT. Amino acids: CASSPGSNSPLHF. This chain joins TRBV5-4 and TRBJ1-6; no clear D. Trimming stripped 4 bases from V and 6 bases from J, with 8 bases between. The germline CDR1 and CDR2 sequences are SGHNT and YYREEE (reference sequence). The CDR3 runs to 13 residues.

The rearrangement links TRBV2 to TRBJ2-7, with TRBD2 matching 7 bases. Germline trimming cut 6 bases from V and 6 bases from J; bases unmatched to any gene: 17. The length of the CDR3 is 16 residues. Germline values: CDR1 SNHLY, CDR2 FYNNEI. The CDR3 bases are TGTGCCAGCAGGCCTGACCTAGCGGTCCTTGGAGGCGAGCAGTACTTC. Translated, it gives CASRPDLAVLGGEQYF.

The chain couples TRBV10-1 to TRBJ2-3; 7 bases fit TRBD2. The V gene end was trimmed by 4 bases and the J gene end by 2 bases; junction bases not matched to a gene: 12. Germline CDR1 is WNHNN and CDR2 is SYGVQD (reference sequence). The CDR3 sequence is 17 residues long. In DNA, the CDR3 is TGCGCCAGCAGTGGGGGGAGAGGCGGGAGTTTCACAGATACGCAGTATTTT. This gives the protein CASSGGRGGSFTDTQYF.

The genes are TRBV28 and TRBJ1-5; 8 positions agree with TRBD1. V was clipped by 6 bases and J by 7 bases; unmatched bases: 14. This CDR3 comprises 16 residues. Germline V gene sequence: CDR1 MDHEN, CDR2 SYDVKM. CDR3 in DNA: TGTGCCAGCAGCCGCGGAAGGACAGGGTATAGACAGCCCCAGCATTTT. Translated: CASSRGRTGYRQPQHF.

The chain's CDR3 is CASSPSGTSGREQYF. The CDR3 nucleotides are TGTGCCAGCTCACCCTCCGGGACTAGCGGGAGAGAGCAGTACTTC. This sequence joins TRBV18 and TRBJ2-7; 14 bases are a match to TRBD2. The germline CDR1 and CDR2 sequences are KGHSH and LQKENI. This CDR3 spans 15 amino acids. V was clipped by 3 bases and J by 7 bases; unmatched bases: 5.

The V call is TRBV5-1, the J call TRBJ2-1, with 8 bases aligning to TRBD2. This CDR3 is 14 amino acids long. Germline-derived CDR1 and CDR2 are SGHRS and YFSETQ. The V gene end was trimmed by 4 bases and the J gene end by 6 bases; junction bases not matched to a gene: 6. The CDR3 sequence is CASSRGGPGNEQFF. In nucleotides, the CDR3 is TGCGCCAGCAGCCGGGGGGGTCCAGGCAATGAGCAGTTCTTC.

The gene calls are TRBV30 and TRBJ2-3; TRBD2 matches 10 bases. V lost 3 bases to trimming and J lost 4 bases; unmatched junction nucleotides: 10. This CDR3 has 16 residues. Per the germline V gene, CDR1 is GTSNPN and CDR2 is SVGIG (reference sequence). The CDR3 nucleotides read TGTGCCTGGAGCTATATTAGCGGGAGGCGGGCAGATACGCAGTATTTT. Translated: CAWSYISGRRADTQYF.

This chain connects TRBV27 to TRBJ1-5; D may be TRBD1 (5 bases). CDR3 length: 13 residues. Germline assignment: CDR1 MNHEY and CDR2 SMNVEV (reference sequence). V was pared by 0 bases and J by 7 bases, with 7 bases between. CDR3 sequence: CASSLSGAQPQHF. The CDR3 DNA reads TGTGCCAGCAGTTTATCAGGGGCCCAGCCCCAGCATTTT.

This clone came up once. This chain uses TRBV27 with TRBJ1-2, with TRBD1 identical over 12 bases. CDR1 and CDR2 (germline): MNHEY, SMNVEV (reference sequence). Germline trimming cut 4 bases from V and 5 bases from J; bases unmatched to any gene: 8. The CDR3 runs to 16 residues. The CDR3 sequence is CASSSKGDRGLYGYTF. CDR3 nucleotide sequence: TGTGCCAGCAGTTCCAAGGGGGACAGGGGGCTTTATGGCTACACCTTC.

The CDR3 is CASSVDRQGGEQFF. CDR3 DNA: TGTGCCAGCAGCGTAGACCGACAGGGTGGCGAGCAGTTCTTC. The J gene is TRBJ2-1, the V gene TRBV9; 7 bases fit TRBD1. The germline V gene has CDR1 SGDLS and CDR2 YYNGEE. The CDR3 spans 14 residues. Trimming cost V 0 bases and J 10 bases; bases outside gene matches: 7.

V usage is TRBV5-6 and J usage is TRBJ2-7; D is undetermined. The CDR3 runs 12 residues. V was trimmed by 3 bases and J by 2 bases, leaving 6 bases between them. The V gene's germline CDR1 is SGHDT and CDR2 YYEEEE. This CDR3 reads CASSSSAYEQYF. In DNA, the CDR3 is TGTGCCAGCAGCTCGTCGGCCTACGAGCAGTACTTC.

Here the CDR3 reads CAISESTSGMGETQYF. Written as DNA, the CDR3 is TGTGCCATCAGTGAGTCGACTAGCGGGATGGGAGAGACCCAGTACTTC. The chain uses TRBV10-3 and TRBJ2-5; 11 bases line up with TRBD2. CDR3 length: 16 amino acids. The V gene end was trimmed by 0 bases and the J gene end by 4 bases; junction bases not matched to a gene: 4. The germline CDR1 and CDR2 sequences are ENHRY and SYGVKD.

This clone was seen once. V gene TRBV7-2 combines with J gene TRBJ1-5; weak D call: TRBD1 (6 bases). The germline V gene encodes CDR1 SGHTA and CDR2 FQGNSA. The V and J ends lost 5 bases and 6 bases respectively, with 17 bases between them. The CDR3 covers 15 residues. The chain's CDR3 is CASSQTGVRGQPQHF. Here the CDR3 DNA reads TGTGCCAGCAGCCAGACAGGCGTACGGGGTCAGCCCCAGCATTTT. The full variable domain, with the rest looked up from reference TRBV7-2 and TRBJ1-5, is GAGVSQSPSNKVTEKGKDVELRCDPISGHTALYWYRQSLGQGLEFLIYFQGNSAPDKSGLPSDRFSAERTGGSVSTLTIQRTQQEDSAVYLCASSQTGVRGQPQHFGDGTRLSIL.

V usage is TRBV7-3 and J usage is TRBJ2-1, with TRBD2 matching over 10 bases. CDR3 length: 16 amino acids. In germline, CDR1 is SGHTA, CDR2 FQGTGA. Unmatched junction bases numbered 7, after V lost 2 bases and J lost 6 bases. The CDR3 sequence is CASSLLRTSGGNEQFF. In DNA form, the CDR3 reads TGTGCCAGCAGCTTACTCCGGACTAGCGGAGGCAATGAGCAGTTCTTC.

V usage is TRBV3-1 (or the pseudogene TRBV3-2) and J usage is TRBJ1-2; D is uncertain. The CDR3 consists of 14 residues. From germline, CDR1 is LGHDT and CDR2 YNNKEL (reference sequence). The V end was cut by 3 bases, the J end by 4 bases, with 12 bases between. The CDR3 protein is CASSQGDGIYGYTF. The CDR3 DNA is TGTGCCAGCAGCCAGGGCGACGGGATCTATGGCTACACCTTC.